The 29 T cell receptor beta chains below come from one sample, sequenced in a study of beta chain features in type 1 diabetes. Study outcomes and limitations: The study found moderately but significantly shorter TCRB CDR3s in all four CD4+ subsets of Type 1 diabetes patients.

No antigen has been assigned to these receptors. Expressed TCRB transcripts were sequenced, since all the RNA that had been isolated was reverse transcribed. Profiling relied on immunoSEQ multiplex PCR, and the TCRdb table lists in-frame clones only, not all of them. The sample carries around 250,000 clones, over 20% recorded once. Sequencing used naive CD4+ T cells from blood. The source of these receptors is a woman between 35 and 50 years old with type 1 diabetes.

The genes are TRBV19 and TRBJ2-7, with D tentatively TRBD1 (6 bases). The CDR3 spans 16 residues. V shed 5 bases and J shed 3 bases, with 20 bases lying between them. Germline V lookup: CDR1 LNHDA, CDR2 SQIVND (reference sequence). As DNA, the CDR3 is TGTGCCAGTAGTGAGGGGGTGGAGACGGAACACTACGAGCAGTACTTC. The encoded protein is CASSEGVETEHYEQYF.

This clone was seen a handful of times. The V call is TRBV9, the J call TRBJ2-5; TRBD2 matches at 10 bases. With 3 bases clipped from V and 4 bases from J, the junction kept 3 bases outside the gene matches. The germline V gene encodes CDR1 SGDLS and CDR2 YYNGEE. The CDR3 length is 14 residues. The CDR3 spells CASSDLAGVETQYF. CDR3 sequence (DNA): TGTGCCAGCAGCGACCTAGCGGGAGTAGAGACCCAGTACTTC. Variable domain in full (rest from reference TRBV9 and TRBJ2-5): DSGVTQTPKHLITATGQRVTLRCSPRSGDLSVYWYQQSLDQGLQFLIQYYNGEERAKGNILERFSAQQFPDLHSELNLSSLELGDSALYFCASSDLAGVETQYFGPGTRLLVL.

The sample holds a few counts of this clone. The chain couples TRBV6-5 to TRBJ2-1, with a possible D match to TRBD2 (5 bases). The CDR3 covers 15 residues. V was pared by 2 bases and J by 5 bases, with 13 bases between. Germline V gene lookup returns CDR1 MNHEY and CDR2 SVGAGI. The CDR3: CASSYARETDNEQFF. CDR3 DNA sequence: TGTGCCAGCAGTTACGCAAGGGAGACGGACAATGAGCAGTTCTTC.

This clone was picked up a small number of times. The chain links TRBV7-9 to TRBJ2-7; 7 bases are shared with TRBD1. Germline V gene lookup returns CDR1 SEHNR and CDR2 FQNEAQ (reference sequence). The CDR3 extends over 13 amino acids. V shed 6 bases and J 6 bases; nucleotides not matched to a gene: 8. The CDR3 loop is CASSREQGSEQYF. The CDR3 coding sequence is TGTGCCAGCAGTCGAGAACAGGGGTCCGAGCAGTACTTC.

CDR3 sequence (DNA): TGTGCCAGCAGGGCGACTAGCGGGGGTTCCTACGAGCAGTACTTC. Its translation is CASRATSGGSYEQYF. J is TRBJ2-7 and V is TRBV2; TRBD2 agrees at 12 bases. Germline loops: CDR1 SNHLY, CDR2 FYNNEI. The CDR3 totals 15 residues. V shed 6 bases, J shed 1 base, and the junction held 4 bases outside the gene matches. Full variable domain (outside the CDR3, taken from reference TRBV2 and TRBJ2-7): EPEVTQTPSHQVTQMGQEVILRCVPISNHLYFYWYRQILGQKVEFLVSFYNNEISEKSEIFDDQFSVERPDGSNFTLKIRSTKLEDSAMYFCASRATSGGSYEQYFGPGTRLTVT.

The table lists this clone with a few counts. The chain has TRBV5-1 and TRBJ2-7; 8 bases match TRBD2. The CDR3 spans 13 residues. The V gene end was trimmed by 4 bases and the J gene end by 5 bases; junction bases not matched to a gene: 5. Germline CDR1 SGHRS, CDR2 YFSETQ. CDR3 DNA: TGCGCCAGCAGCGGGGGACTAGTGAACGAGCAGTACTTC. Its translation is CASSGGLVNEQYF.

This chain joins TRBV9 and TRBJ2-5, with TRBD1 matching 8 bases. CDR1 SGDLS and CDR2 YYNGEE come from the germline V gene. The ends lost 4 bases at V and 7 bases at J; junction bases unmatched: 12. This CDR3 is built from 15 residues. CDR3 residues: CASSPPGTGLWTQYF. The CDR3 DNA reads TGTGCCAGCAGCCCCCCGGGGACAGGATTATGGACCCAGTACTTC.

In its sample, this clone was seen a few times. The gene calls are TRBV18 and TRBJ2-7; TRBD1 agrees at 9 bases. Germline V gene lookup returns CDR1 KGHSH and CDR2 LQKENI. The CDR3 runs 15 residues. The V gene end was trimmed by 3 bases and the J gene end by 6 bases; junction bases not matched to a gene: 9. The CDR3 sequence: CASSPGQGTVGEQYF. CDR3 DNA sequence: TGTGCCAGCTCACCGGGACAGGGAACGGTGGGCGAGCAGTACTTC.

The gene calls are TRBV5-1 and TRBJ2-3; tentatively, D is TRBD2 (5 bases). The germline gives CDR1 SGHRS, CDR2 YFSETQ. V shed 5 bases and J shed 2 bases, with 15 bases lying between them. The CDR3 consists of 15 residues. The CDR3 coding sequence is TGCGCCAGCAGTGAGGGAGCCGTCCACACAGATACGCAGTATTTT. Its protein is CASSEGAVHTDTQYF.

The rearrangement links TRBV28 to TRBJ2-7, with 11 bases identical to TRBD2. J gave up 5 bases and V 3 bases, and 6 bases lay outside the gene matches. The CDR3 runs 15 residues. The germline gives CDR1 MDHEN, CDR2 SYDVKM. CDR3: CASSFRTSGLDEQYF. The CDR3 nucleotides are TGTGCCAGCAGTTTTCGGACTAGCGGGCTCGACGAGCAGTACTTC.

This clone was detected only a few times. This chain connects TRBV9 to TRBJ2-3; D might be TRBD1 (5 bases). Looked up from germline, CDR1 is SGDLS and CDR2 is YYNGEE. The V and J ends lost 4 bases and 2 bases respectively, with 14 bases between them. This CDR3 comprises 15 residues. CDR3 DNA sequence: TGTGCCAGCAGCTCTCACCGACAGACCACAGATACGCAGTATTTT. Translating it yields CASSSHRQTTDTQYF.

The chain recombines TRBV30 with TRBJ1-5; D uncertain. V was cut by 1 base and J by 1 base, with 8 bases left in between. The germline V gene has CDR1 GTSNPN and CDR2 SVGIG (reference sequence). The CDR3 spans 14 residues. CDR3 in DNA: TGTGCCTGGAGTGCTTCGAGGAGCAATCAGCCCCAGCATTTT. Residues: CAWSASRSNQPQHF.

V gene TRBV7-2 combines with J gene TRBJ1-5, with TRBD1 as a possible D gene (6 bases). This CDR3 has 15 residues. Germline CDR1 is SGHTA and CDR2 is FQGNSA. Trimming cost V 4 bases and J 0 bases, with 10 bases left between them. In DNA form, the CDR3 reads TGTGCCAGCAGCTCCCAGGGGTCTAGCAATCAGCCCCAGCATTTT. Protein sequence: CASSSQGSSNQPQHF.

This chain connects TRBV4-3 to TRBJ2-7, with 7 positions matching TRBD2. Germline V gene data show CDR1 as LGHNA and CDR2 as YSLEER. The CDR3 runs to 14 residues. J lost 1 base, V lost 4 bases, and 4 bases had no gene match. The CDR3 protein is CASSRGAGSYEQYF. CDR3 coding DNA: TGCGCCAGCAGCCGTGGAGCGGGGTCCTACGAGCAGTACTTC.

A few counts support this clone. The same CDR3 is also encoded by other DNA sequences in this sample. The rearrangement joins TRBV5-1 to TRBJ2-7; D unclear. From germline, CDR1 is SGHRS and CDR2 YFSETQ. V shed 3 bases and J shed 0 bases, with 4 bases lying between them. The CDR3 spans 12 residues. CDR3 sequence (DNA): TGCGCCAGCAGCTCATCCTCCTACGAGCAGTACTTC. As protein: CASSSSSYEQYF.

The V and J genes are TRBV6-6 and TRBJ1-3; D uncertain. Germline V gene data show CDR1 as MNHNY and CDR2 as SVGAGI (reference sequence). The CDR3 contains 14 residues. Trimming left V 4 bases short and J 0 bases short, with 7 bases between. The CDR3 protein is CASSSILSGNTIYF. DNA of the CDR3: TGTGCCAGCAGTTCCATACTCTCTGGAAACACCATATATTTT.

The chain combines TRBV5-1 with TRBJ2-6, with 8 bases identical to TRBD1. CDR1 and CDR2 from the germline V gene are SGHRS and YFSETQ. The CDR3 length is 17 residues. V shed 5 bases, J shed 0 bases, and the junction held 7 bases outside the gene matches. The DNA of the CDR3 is TGCGCCAGCAGTCCCGGACAGGGTGACTCTGGGGCCAACGTCCTGACTTTC. This codes for CASSPGQGDSGANVLTF.

CDR3 DNA: TGCGCCAGCAGCCAAAATCCCGGACCACGGGGGGAGACCCAGTACTTC. It specifies CASSQNPGPRGETQYF. The rearrangement links TRBV4-1 to TRBJ2-5; a weak D match, TRBD2 (6 bases). The germline gives CDR1 MGHRA, CDR2 YSYEKL. The V gene lost 2 bases and the J gene lost 5 bases, with 18 bases spanning the gap. The CDR3 runs 16 residues.

This clone came up once. This chain joins TRBV9 and TRBJ2-2; D is perhaps TRBD2 (5 bases). V lost 4 bases and J lost 2, with 15 bases in between. CDR1 is SGDLS and CDR2 is YYNGEE in the germline V gene. The CDR3 has 16 residues. The CDR3 loop reads CASSPELGFNTGELFF. In nucleotides, the CDR3 is TGTGCCAGCAGCCCCGAACTAGGTTTTAACACCGGGGAGCTGTTTTTT.

The chain employs TRBV28 and TRBJ2-6, with 8 bases aligning to TRBD1. The length of the CDR3 is 16 residues. Germline CDR1 MDHEN, CDR2 SYDVKM. J was trimmed by 4 bases and V by 5 bases; bases with no gene match: 7. The CDR3 DNA follows: TGTGCCAGCAGTGTCCAGGGGGCGCACGGGGCCAACGTCCTGACTTTC. This codes for CASSVQGAHGANVLTF.

The rearrangement links TRBV20-1 to TRBJ1-2; perhaps TRBD1 as D (6 bases). Germline V gene lookup returns CDR1 DFQATT and CDR2 SNEGSKA (reference sequence). Trimming shortened V by 7 bases and J by 8 bases, and 14 bases separated the two germline ends. CDR3 length equals 11 residues. The CDR3 is CSGYQGWGYTF. CDR3 nucleotide sequence: TGCAGTGGATACCAGGGGTGGGGCTACACCTTC.

The V call is TRBV30, the J call TRBJ1-1, with 7 bases that match TRBD1. V lost 3 bases and J lost 7; bases outside the gene matches: 8. CDR3 length: 13 amino acids. Germline CDR1 and CDR2: GTSNPN and SVGIG (reference sequence). For the CDR3, the DNA is TGTGCCTGGAGCGCACCCAACAGGGGTGAAGCTTTCTTT. Protein product: CAWSAPNRGEAFF.

The CDR3 region has the DNA TGCGCCAGCAGCTTAGAACAGGGGTTCGATGAGCAGTTCTTC. Translation: CASSLEQGFDEQFF. The J gene is TRBJ2-1, the V gene TRBV5-1, with TRBD1 identical over 7 bases. This CDR3 is 14 amino acids long. The trim removed 2 bases at V and 8 bases at J, leaving 7 bases unmatched. The germline gives CDR1 SGHRS, CDR2 YFSETQ.

This clone was detected a few times. The J gene is TRBJ1-6, the V gene TRBV25-1; TRBD1 aligns across 10 bases. This CDR3 has 15 residues. The V gene end was trimmed by 2 bases and the J gene end by 8 bases; junction bases not matched to a gene: 3. The V gene's germline CDR1 is MGHDK and CDR2 SYGVNS. The CDR3, as DNA: TGTGCCAGCAGTGAACGGGACAGGGGTGATTCACCCCTCCACTTT. It yields the protein CASSERDRGDSPLHF.

The genes are TRBV7-9 and TRBJ2-7; 15 bases agree with TRBD2. The J segment lost 4 bases and the V segment lost 3 bases, leaving 1 base of the junction unmatched. Germline V gene sequence: CDR1 SEHNR, CDR2 FQNEAQ (reference sequence). This CDR3 contains 15 residues. The CDR3 is CASSLGLAGGYEQYF. CDR3 nucleotides: TGTGCCAGCAGCTTGGGACTAGCGGGAGGTTACGAGCAGTACTTC.

This clone was counted a few times. The chain couples TRBV30 to TRBJ2-1; TRBD1 matches 9 bases. The CDR3 spans 15 residues. V lost 4 bases and J lost 6; bases outside the gene matches: 10. CDR1 and CDR2 from the germline V gene are GTSNPN and SVGIG (reference sequence). CDR3 DNA: TGTGCCTGGACCGTACAGGGGGCGTTAATCAATGAGCAGTTCTTC. Translated: CAWTVQGALINEQFF.

V gene TRBV19 combines with J gene TRBJ1-5; 8 nucleotides line up with TRBD1. The CDR3 loop spans 15 amino acids. Germline V gives CDR1 LNHDA, CDR2 SQIVND (reference sequence). Germline trimming cut 4 bases from V and 6 bases from J; bases unmatched to any gene: 8. CDR3 bases: TGTGCCAGTAGTACCCTAAGACAGGGGACTCAGCCCCAGCATTTT. Its translation: CASSTLRQGTQPQHF.

The chain couples TRBV6-5 to TRBJ2-7; D perhaps matches TRBD1 (6 bases). V gave up 8 bases and J gave up 2 bases, with 10 bases separating them. CDR1 and CDR2 (germline): MNHEY, SVGAGI. The CDR3 contains 12 residues. CDR3 in amino acids: CASSRDTYEQYF. CDR3 bases: TGTGCCAGCTCCAGGGACACCTACGAGCAGTACTTC.

This sequence joins TRBV6-5 and TRBJ1-1, with a possible D match to TRBD1 (6 bases). Germline V gene sequence: CDR1 MNHEY, CDR2 SVGAGI. Trimming pared 2 bases from V and 5 bases from J, leaving 12 bases between. The CDR3 length is 14 residues. Here the CDR3 DNA reads TGTGCCAGCAGTTACGTTCTGGGGGCGACTGAAGCTTTCTTT. Its translation is CASSYVLGATEAFF.